One sample yielded the 26 T cell receptor beta chains listed below, sequenced in a study of control samples from healthy donors and cancer patients. The assay was immunoSEQ multiplex PCR, and TCRdb's table has in-frame clones only and misses some. This table has roughly 170,000 clones, about 94% appearing once. The source material was blood. These receptors came from an older woman in good health.

The chain is built from TRBV7-9 and TRBJ1-4; D is undetermined. This CDR3 comprises 14 residues. The V end lost 7 bases, the J end lost 4 bases, and 13 bases lay between the germline ends. Germline-derived CDR1 and CDR2 are SEHNR and FQNEAQ (reference sequence). This chain's CDR3 is CASTGGSFNEKLFF. The CDR3 DNA follows: TGTGCCAGCACCGGTGGGTCCTTTAATGAAAAACTGTTTTTT.

The genes are TRBV6-5 and TRBJ1-4; weak D call: TRBD1 (5 bases). This CDR3 has 12 amino acids. Trimming removed 5 bases at V and 10 bases at J, with 11 bases between. Germline V gene data show CDR1 as MNHEY and CDR2 as SVGAGI. In DNA, the CDR3 is TGTGCCAGCAGTAGGGGCAGCCTAAAACTGTTTTTT. It codes for CASSRGSLKLFF.

The rearrangement uses TRBV7-2 and TRBJ1-2, with TRBD1 matching 7 bases. Per the germline V gene, CDR1 is SGHTA and CDR2 is FQGNSA. Germline trimming cut 5 bases from V and 5 bases from J; bases unmatched to any gene: 5. The CDR3 runs to 13 residues. CDR3 coding DNA: TGTGCCAGCAGCCCGTTGGGACAGTATGGCTACACCTTC. Translating gives CASSPLGQYGYTF. The full variable domain, completed using reference TRBV7-2 and TRBJ1-2, is GAGVSQSPSNKVTEKGKDVELRCDPISGHTALYWYRQSLGQGLEFLIYFQGNSAPDKSGLPSDRFSAERTGGSVSTLTIQRTQQEDSAVYLCASSPLGQYGYTFGSGTRLTVV.

The chain uses TRBV27 and TRBJ1-1; TRBD1 might be the D (6 bases). This CDR3 has 15 amino acids. CDR1 is MNHEY, CDR2 SMNVEV, per germline (reference sequence). Trimming stripped 2 bases from V and 1 base from J, with 11 bases between. The CDR3, as DNA: TGTGCCAGCAGTTTACGGGGGCGAGGGAACACTGAAGCTTTCTTT. The encoded protein is CASSLRGRGNTEAFF.

This chain connects TRBV7-2 to TRBJ2-1; D may correspond to TRBD1 or TRBD2 (5 bases each). The V gene's germline CDR1 is SGHTA and CDR2 FQGNSA. The CDR3 sequence is 16 residues long. Trimming pared 1 base from V and 0 bases from J, leaving 10 bases between. DNA for the CDR3: TGTGCCAGCAGCTTAGGAAGTGGGGGCTCCTACAATGAGCAGTTCTTC. Its protein product is CASSLGSGGSYNEQFF. Variable domain in full (rest from reference TRBV7-2 and TRBJ2-1): GAGVSQSPSNKVTEKGKDVELRCDPISGHTALYWYRQSLGQGLEFLIYFQGNSAPDKSGLPSDRFSAERTGGSVSTLTIQRTQQEDSAVYLCASSLGSGGSYNEQFFGPGTRLTVL.

The genes are TRBV19 and TRBJ1-1; D gene uncertain. The CDR3 totals 12 residues. CDR1 LNHDA and CDR2 SQIVND come from the germline V gene (reference sequence). V was trimmed by 11 bases and J by 1 base, leaving 11 bases between them. CDR3 nucleotide sequence: TGTGCCGTTGGTACGGGGAACACTGAAGCTTTCTTT. Translated, it gives CAVGTGNTEAFF.

The V call is TRBV19, the J call TRBJ1-6; 7 bases match TRBD1. CDR1 and CDR2 (germline): LNHDA, SQIVND (reference sequence). The V segment lost 7 bases and the J segment 4 bases; nucleotides outside the gene matches: 7. This CDR3 spans 15 amino acids. In nucleotides, the CDR3 is TGTGCCAGTATCGAGAGACAGGGATATAATTCACCCCTCCACTTT. Protein: CASIERQGYNSPLHF.

This rearrangement joins TRBV19 to TRBJ2-2; 8 bases match TRBD1. CDR3 length: 15 residues. With 5 bases clipped from V and 7 bases from J, the junction kept 9 bases outside the gene matches. Germline loops: CDR1 LNHDA, CDR2 SQIVND (reference sequence). In DNA, the CDR3 is TGTGCCAGTAGTTTTGGCAGGGGGCTCAACGGGGAGCTGTTTTTT. It is translated as CASSFGRGLNGELFF.

This clone was observed a few times. This chain links TRBV19 with TRBJ1-1; D is undetermined. CDR3 length equals 15 residues. Germline CDR1 LNHDA, CDR2 SQIVND (reference sequence). V was pared by 3 bases and J by 1 base, with 12 bases between. DNA for the CDR3: TGTGCCAGTAGTATCGTAGGCGTTACGAACACTGAAGCTTTCTTT. It translates to CASSIVGVTNTEAFF.

The V gene is TRBV10-3, the J gene TRBJ1-3; no clear D. V was cut by 7 bases and J by 0 bases, with 10 bases left in between. The CDR3 length is 14 residues. Germline assignment: CDR1 ENHRY and CDR2 SYGVKD. The CDR3, as DNA: TGTGCCATCATGGCAAGGGACTCTGGAAACACCATATATTTT. Translation gives CAIMARDSGNTIYF.

This sequence joins TRBV2 and TRBJ1-5, with TRBD1 as a possible D gene (5 bases). Germline CDR1 SNHLY, CDR2 FYNNEI. The V end was cut by 4 bases, the J end by 4 bases, with 8 bases between. This CDR3 has 13 residues. This CDR3 reads CASSGSGNQPQHF. DNA of the CDR3: TGTGCCAGCAGTGGATCAGGGAATCAGCCCCAGCATTTT.

The genes are TRBV6-4 and TRBJ1-1; D remains ambiguous. The germline V gene has CDR1 MRHNA and CDR2 SNTAGT. The CDR3 is 14 amino acids. Trimming shortened V by 3 bases and J by 3 bases, and 11 bases separated the two germline ends. CDR3 protein: CASSDIWIDTEAFF. As DNA, the CDR3 is TGTGCCAGCAGTGATATATGGATAGACACTGAAGCTTTCTTT.

This clone was picked up a small number of times. The chain joins TRBV5-4 to TRBJ2-2; TRBD2 aligns across 8 bases. Germline V gene sequence: CDR1 SGHNT, CDR2 YYREEE (reference sequence). V gave up 4 bases and J gave up 4 bases; unmatched junction bases: 6. The CDR3 runs 15 residues. The CDR3 region is CASSASGGGTGELFF. The CDR3 DNA reads as TGTGCCAGCAGCGCCAGCGGGGGCGGCACCGGGGAGCTGTTTTTT.

Details on this clone: Other DNA sequences in this specimen translate into the identical CDR3. This rearrangement joins TRBV7-2 to TRBJ2-3; D perhaps matches TRBD1 (7 bases). The CDR3 spans 15 residues. Germline V gene sequence: CDR1 SGHTA, CDR2 FQGNSA. Between the trimmed V and J ends, which lost 6 bases and 2 bases, there was a span of 15 bases. This CDR3 is CASSPRQGLTDTQYF. As DNA, the CDR3 is TGTGCCAGCAGTCCCAGACAGGGACTCACAGATACGCAGTATTTT.

This clone has only one observation. The chain employs TRBV9 and TRBJ2-1; D not certain. The V end lost 3 bases, the J end lost 14 bases, and 12 bases lay between the germline ends. Germline V gene lookup returns CDR1 SGDLS and CDR2 YYNGEE. This CDR3 contains 11 residues. CDR3 region: CASSDPGQKFF. CDR3 nucleotides: TGTGCCAGCAGCGACCCTGGCCAAAAGTTCTTC.

V gene TRBV19 combines with J gene TRBJ1-2; no definite D call. This CDR3 spans 15 amino acids. The germline V gene encodes CDR1 LNHDA and CDR2 SQIVND (reference sequence). Trimming left V 2 bases short and J 4 bases short, with 14 bases between. In DNA, the CDR3 is TGTGCCAGTAGTATAACTGGAGGAGGGAGCTATGGCTACACCTTC. Translated: CASSITGGGSYGYTF.

Here the CDR3 reads CASSYGQGLGETQYF. DNA for the CDR3: TGTGCCAGCAGTTACGGACAGGGACTGGGGGAGACCCAGTACTTC. The chain employs TRBV6-5 and TRBJ2-5; 8 nucleotides match TRBD1. Losses at the gene ends were 2 bases for V and 5 bases for J; bases not matched to a gene: 7. This CDR3 comprises 15 residues. Germline V CDR1 and CDR2: MNHEY, SVGAGI.

This sequence joins TRBV5-1 and TRBJ1-4, with D possibly being TRBD1 (6 bases). There are 15 residues in the CDR3. The germline V and J ends were trimmed by 0 bases and 3 bases, with 9 bases remaining between them. CDR1 and CDR2 (germline): SGHRS, YFSETQ. The DNA of the CDR3 is TGCGCCAGCAGCTTGGGACAGGCAGCTAATGAAAAACTGTTTTTT. It translates to CASSLGQAANEKLFF.

The chain joins TRBV27 to TRBJ1-2; a possible D gene is TRBD1 (5 bases). The CDR3 covers 16 residues. Trimming shortened V by 5 bases and J by 0 bases, and 16 bases separated the two germline ends. CDR1 MNHEY and CDR2 SMNVEV come from the germline V gene (reference sequence). CDR3 in DNA: TGTGCCAGCAGTCCCCACCGAGGGGCTTCTAACTATGGCTACACCTTC. This codes for CASSPHRGASNYGYTF.

This clone was recorded once. The DNA of the CDR3 is TGTGCCAGTAGTATTGAATCAGCGATATACACAGATACGCAGTATTTT. Translation: CASSIESAIYTDTQYF. This chain connects TRBV19 to TRBJ2-3; D is unresolved. Germline assignment: CDR1 LNHDA and CDR2 SQIVND (reference sequence). This CDR3 has 16 residues. The ends were cut back, 3 bases at V and 2 bases at J, with 15 bases in the middle.

This chain links TRBV6-2 or TRBV6-3 with TRBJ1-2, with D perhaps TRBD1 (5 bases). Trimming took off 5 bases at V and 3 bases at J, with 16 bases between the two ends. The germline V gene has CDR1 MNHEY and CDR2 SVGEGT. This CDR3 has 15 amino acids. The CDR3: CASSPGRKGYYGYTF. The CDR3 bases are TGTGCCAGCAGTCCAGGACGTAAGGGGTACTATGGCTACACCTTC.

The chain couples TRBV19 to TRBJ1-4; TRBD1 aligns across 7 bases. This CDR3 has 13 amino acids. The germline gives CDR1 LNHDA, CDR2 SQIVND (reference sequence). Unmatched junction bases numbered 5, after V lost 5 bases and J lost 8 bases. CDR3 sequence: CASSRQGGEKLFF. For the CDR3, the DNA is TGTGCCAGTAGTCGACAGGGTGGAGAAAAACTGTTTTTT.

This clone was counted a single time. This chain links TRBV7-9 with TRBJ1-4, with D unresolved. The CDR3 totals 14 residues. Germline loops: CDR1 SEHNR, CDR2 FQNEAQ (reference sequence). V lost 4 bases to trimming and J lost 8 bases, with 14 bases between them. Here the CDR3 DNA reads TGTGCCAGCAGCTCCGGGGTCTCAGGCGAAAAACTGTTTTTT. Translating gives CASSSGVSGEKLFF.

The chain couples TRBV10-3 to TRBJ2-3; 11 positions match TRBD2. V was clipped by 4 bases and J by 2 bases; unmatched bases: 14. The germline CDR1 and CDR2 sequences are ENHRY and SYGVKD. The CDR3 length is 19 residues. The CDR3 is CAISANPGTSGGITDTQYF. CDR3 bases: TGTGCCATCAGTGCCAATCCCGGCACTAGCGGGGGCATCACAGATACGCAGTATTTT.

The V gene is TRBV4-3, the J gene TRBJ1-2; 7 bases align to TRBD1. V was pared by 4 bases and J by 4 bases, with 9 bases of the junction left unmatched. This CDR3 is 15 amino acids long. Germline CDR1 and CDR2: LGHNA and YSLEER. CDR3 protein: CASSRNTGVTYGYTF. CDR3 coding DNA: TGCGCCAGCAGCCGAAACACAGGGGTTACCTATGGCTACACCTTC.

V and J are TRBV2 and TRBJ1-1; perhaps TRBD1 as D (6 bases). This CDR3 contains 17 residues. From germline, CDR1 is SNHLY and CDR2 FYNNEI. V lost 3 bases and J lost 10, with 27 bases in between. CDR3 bases: TGTGCCAGCAGTGAGGCGCCGACAGGAACGAGAACTAGGCGAGCTTTCTTT. Translating it yields CASSEAPTGTRTRRAFF.